This T cell receptor (beta chain) was recovered during a study of breast tumors, draining lymph nodes, adjacent tissues (TCRdb year 2016). Background for the entire study: The study compared TCR beta repertoires across tumor, adjacent nontumor tissue and axillary lymph nodes from breast cancer patients. In human breast cancer, the study set out to evaluate how tumor, surrounding tissue and draining lymph node repertoires relate to one another and whether T cells may move between these sites.

The sequencing machine was an Illumina HiSeq 2000. Multiplex PCR amplification was used to generate the TCR beta chain libraries. The amplified TCR beta chain products were analyzed by high-throughput sequencing. TCRdb's own reprocessing of the public reads used fastp at Q25 and MiXCR and kept productive beta chains. CDR3 protein duplicates are merged, each entry listing the most common genes and DNA. This sample gives some 120,000 distinct CDR3 sequences in total; over 20% of them show up just once. About 2.2% of the sample comes from the top ten. This clonotype was seen repeatedly, ten times or more. Its binding antigen is unknown. No qualities accompany the bases; no much larger clone lies one base away. Broader findings and caveats from the paper: The data were considered consistent with most tumor T cells being derived from the lymph node and subsequently expanding within tumor tissue. Tumors showed preferential V and J gene usage, and their T-cell repertoire diversity fell below that of lymph nodes yet above that of nontumor tissue. Rather than being directly demonstrated, the conclusion that tumor T cells originate in lymph nodes was presented as consistent with a hypothesis. Tumor and nontumor tissue repertoires were significantly more similar in luminal-like than in basal-like breast cancer.

Lymph node samples came from the axillary draining lymph nodes of breast cancer patients. Sequences were obtained from axillary lymph node tissue. The sequence derives from a female donor with breast cancer. Some clones in this sample may be carry-over from other donors' samples.

The CDR3 reads CSVEAYGNEQYF. The nucleotide sequence reads as follows: TGCAGCGTTGAAGCGTATGGGAACGAGCAGTACTTC. Rearrangement joined TRBV29-1 to TRBJ2-7; the D gene is unclear. The CDR3 has 12 amino acids, counting the end cysteine and phenylalanine. CDR3 DNA is the only sequence kept; it has 36 bases, read in frame from the first base. The germline V gene yields SQVTM for CDR1 and ANQGSEA for CDR2. V is pared back by 1 base and J by 5 bases, with 9 bases lying between the germline termini.